These 11 T cell receptor beta chains share one sample of origin, sequenced in a study of a mutant IDH1 vaccine in newly diagnosed glioma. Method: immunoSEQ multiplex PCR; TCRdb's copy keeps in-frame clones and lacks some. The sample gives 110,000 or so clones, almost 90% of which show up once; 0.55% to 0.7% is in the top ten. The time point denotes: week 11, during vaccination. What each vaccine dose contained was 300 ug of mutant IDH1 20-mer peptide, accompanied by topical imiquimod. The antigens for these receptors are not known. This sample comprised PBMCs, obtained from a glioma patient whose treatment included an IDH1 peptide vaccine. These receptors all stem from a woman in her fifties or sixties with glioma.

V and J are TRBV5-1 and TRBJ1-6, with D possibly being TRBD1 (5 bases). From germline, CDR1 is SGHRS and CDR2 YFSETQ. The CDR3 has 18 amino acids. Trimming removed 0 bases at V and 8 bases at J, with 21 bases between. CDR3 region: CASSLVGTAARLYSPLHF. Written as DNA, the CDR3 is TGCGCCAGCAGCTTGGTAGGGACCGCGGCCAGACTTTATTCACCCCTCCACTTT.

The chain is built from TRBV9 and TRBJ1-1; 7 nucleotides line up with TRBD1. CDR3 size: 16 residues. After removal of 2 bases from V and 3 bases from J, the junction contained 10 bases not matched to a gene. The germline CDR1 and CDR2 sequences are SGDLS and YYNGEE. In DNA form, the CDR3 reads TGTGCCAGCAGCGTCCCAAGACAGGGTATTCACACTGAAGCTTTCTTT. This gives the protein CASSVPRQGIHTEAFF.

In its sample, this clone was seen once. The chain is built from TRBV6-5 and TRBJ1-2, with D unclear. The V and J ends lost 10 bases and 1 base respectively, with 13 bases between them. The germline CDR1 and CDR2 sequences are MNHEY and SVGAGI. The CDR3 contains 13 residues. CDR3 sequence: CATRLEDNYGYTF. CDR3 nucleotides: TGTGCCACCCGCCTCGAGGATAACTATGGCTACACCTTC.

This clone was picked up one time. The rearrangement uses TRBV19 and TRBJ2-1; D not certain. CDR3 length: 9 amino acids. Germline values: CDR1 LNHDA, CDR2 SQIVND (reference sequence). Trimming shortened V by 6 bases and J by 9 bases, and 3 bases separated the two germline ends. In nucleotides, the CDR3 is TGTGCCAGTAGCGGTGAGCAGTTCTTC. This translates into CASSGEQFF.

In DNA form, the CDR3 reads TGTGCCTGGGTCGGGGCTAGCGGGAGTCAAAATGAGCAGTTCTTC. This sequence encodes CAWVGASGSQNEQFF. V usage is TRBV27 and J usage is TRBJ2-1, with 10 bases lining up with TRBD2. Germline assignment: CDR1 MNHEY and CDR2 SMNVEV (reference sequence). This CDR3 region has 15 residues. V lost 11 bases to trimming and J lost 7 bases; unmatched junction nucleotides: 14.

This clone has just one count. The V call is TRBV15, the J call TRBJ2-2; 8 bases map to TRBD1. The V segment lost 1 base and the J segment 5 bases; nucleotides outside the gene matches: 24. Germline-derived CDR1 and CDR2 are LNHNV and YYDKDF (reference sequence). The CDR3 is made up of 22 amino acids. The CDR3: CATSRAHFRTGKIGERTGELFF. The CDR3 nucleotides read TGTGCCACCAGCAGAGCCCATTTCAGGACAGGGAAAATTGGGGAGCGTACCGGGGAGCTGTTTTTT.

The chain employs TRBV19 and TRBJ1-3; no clear D. The CDR3 spans 17 residues. The germline V and J ends were trimmed by 7 bases and 0 bases, with 19 bases remaining between them. Germline CDR1 and CDR2: LNHDA and SQIVND (reference sequence). The CDR3 sequence: CASIPRPGLSSGNTIYF. DNA for the CDR3: TGTGCCAGTATCCCCCGTCCTGGGCTCTCCTCTGGAAACACCATATATTTT.

The J gene is TRBJ2-3, the V gene TRBV5-1; 7 bases line up with TRBD1. This CDR3 is 15 amino acids long. V shed 4 bases, J shed 4 bases, and the junction held 9 bases outside the gene matches. The germline V gene has CDR1 SGHRS and CDR2 YFSETQ. In nucleotides, the CDR3 is TGCGCCAGCAGCGACCGTGGACAGGTCTCAGATACGCAGTATTTT. Protein: CASSDRGQVSDTQYF.

As for this clone: A junction end diverges from the germline sequence, so it may reflect a read error. The rearrangement uses TRBV5-3 and TRBJ1-5; D is unclear. TRBV5-3 is treated as an ORF (open reading frame) with a function not yet certain. This CDR3 region has 15 residues. The CDR3 reads CASSLAGFSNQPQHF. CDR3 bases: TGTGCCAGCAGCTTGGCGGGGTTTAGCAATCAGCCCCAGCATTTT.

This clone was counted once. This chain uses TRBV4-1 with TRBJ2-5; 9 bases are shared with TRBD1. In germline, CDR1 is MGHRA, CDR2 YSYEKL. The V and J ends lost 0 bases and 7 bases, in that order; junction bases with no gene match: 3. The CDR3 contains 14 residues. The CDR3: CASSQERQGGTQYF. In DNA form, the CDR3 reads TGCGCCAGCAGCCAAGAGCGACAGGGGGGGACCCAGTACTTC.

The chain is built from TRBV19 and TRBJ1-5; D might be TRBD1 (6 bases). The germline gives CDR1 LNHDA, CDR2 SQIVND (reference sequence). The CDR3 totals 15 residues. V was cut by 10 bases and J by 5 bases, with 21 bases left in between. The CDR3 nucleotides read TGTGCCACCAGCCCCAGGGGCCGCCCCGATCAGCCCCAGCATTTT. Translating it yields CATSPRGRPDQPQHF.